The T cell receptor beta chain under discussion was sequenced for a study of glioma-infiltrating T cells after dendritic cell vaccination. Study-level findings and limits: Patients with more pretreatment TILs had longer time to progression and survival.

Patients had residual fresh-frozen tumor tissue and more than two years of survival data. The CDR3 runs 14 residues. The V gene end was trimmed by 4 bases and the J gene end by 8 bases; junction bases not matched to a gene: 4. Germline CDR1 reads SGHRS; CDR2 reads YFSETQ. With respect to this clone: Its antigen is unknown.

The immunoSEQ assay amplified TCRB CDR3 from up to about 2 ug DNA. The primer mix had 60 V beta and 13 J beta primers. Here immunoSEQ multiplex PCR was the method, and the copy in TCRdb shows in-frame clones only, minus some. The data hold roughly 100,000 clones, with 80% to 90% observed a single time. V gene TRBV5-1 combines with J gene TRBJ1-4, with TRBD1 matching over 11 bases. The clonotype originates from a human donor with glioblastoma. This sample comprised blood, obtained before dendritic cell vaccination. The CDR3 nucleotides read TGCGCCAGCAGCCTGGACAGGGGGCGGGAAAAACTGTTTTTT. Protein sequence: CASSLDRGREKLFF.